This TCR delta chain was observed in a study of gamma-delta chains in newborns, infants, children. Study-level background: Microbial exposure reportedly drives polyclonal innate γδ T cell expansion after birth.

V dropped 2 bases and J dropped 1; count of bases not matched to a gene: 7. CDR1 is GEAIGNYY and CDR2 is EKD in the germline V gene. This CDR3 is 16 amino acids long. TCRdb processed the reads again with the CATT caller. This sample has roughly 7,900 delta-chain clones, with about 3.7% found just once. This clone is judged medium-sized (0.01 to 0.1%). Additional DNA sequences in this sample encode the identical CDR3. Material: blood. The rearrangement links TRDV2 to TRDJ1; 9 bases fit TRDD3. This sequence was found in a child who was a newborn, infant or young child, either healthy, febrile or measles-vaccinated (not recorded which). The CDR3 sequence: CACDILGDGGTDKLIF. For the CDR3, the DNA is TGTGCCTGTGACATACTGGGGGACGGGGGCACCGATAAACTCATCTTT.